The 19 T cell receptor beta chains reported below all come from one sample, sequenced in a study of tumor-infiltrating lymphocytes in primary liver carcinoma. Synthesis of TCR beta cDNA was carried out from approximately 470 ng total RNA with a constant-region primer. Amplification in three nested multiplex PCR rounds with slightly modified ARM-PCR gave rise to TCR beta libraries. Forward primers for TRBV1-TRBV30 and a C-beta reverse primer served the first two PCR rounds, at 10 cycles each. TCRdb analysed the multiplex PCR reads with MiXCR anew, one entry per CDR3 protein. The sample carries about 320,000 distinct CDR3 sequences, about 62% recorded once. Unsorted whole blood yielded blood RNA, and germline DNA was extracted as well. Sequencing input: peripheral blood. These receptors all stem from a man between 40 and 49 years old with primary liver carcinoma and hepatitis B virus infection.

A note on this clonotype: One junction end disagrees with the germline gene, perhaps due to a read error. The chain joins TRBV5-4 to TRBJ2-3; 7 positions match TRBD2. Germline V CDR1 and CDR2: SGHNT, YYREEE (reference sequence). The CDR3 is 15 residues long. The CDR3 DNA reads as TGTGTCAGCAGCCGCGGGAGAGGGCGCACAGATACGCAGTATTTT. It is translated as CVSSRGRGRTDTQYF.

This clonotype was seen at least ten times. The chain is built from TRBV5-6 and TRBJ2-1; 7 bases fit TRBD1. The CDR3 covers 15 residues. In germline, CDR1 is SGHDT, CDR2 YYEEEE. V was clipped by 1 base and J by 12 bases; unmatched bases: 13. The CDR3 sequence is CASSLTGAGNIGQFF. The CDR3 coding sequence is TGTGCCAGCAGCTTGACAGGGGCCGGGAACATCGGGCAGTTCTTC.

In regard to this clonotype: A read error may be the cause here, since a much bigger clone is one base away. J is TRBJ2-5 and V is TRBV10-3, with TRBD2 as a possible D gene (7 bases). This CDR3 spans 13 amino acids. Trimming shortened V by 10 bases and J by 5 bases, and 17 bases separated the two germline ends. CDR1 is ENHRY and CDR2 is SYGVKD in the germline V gene. Here the CDR3 reads CATRVRGQETQYF. The CDR3 region has the DNA TGTGCCACGAGAGTGCGGGGGCAGGAGACCCAGTACTTC.

This sequence joins TRBV18 and TRBJ2-7; no firm D call. CDR1 and CDR2 (germline): KGHSH, LQKENI. The V and J ends lost 2 bases and 7 bases respectively, with 12 bases between them. CDR3 size: 13 residues. The CDR3 sequence: CASSPGPSREQYF. The CDR3 nucleotides are TGTGCCAGCTCACCAGGGCCCTCCCGTGAGCAGTACTTC.

This clonotype turned up a few times. The CDR3 spells CASSPRTGNTEAFF. CDR3 bases: TGTGCCAGCAGCCCCCGGACAGGGAACACTGAAGCTTTCTTT. This sequence joins TRBV5-5 and TRBJ1-1; 7 bases line up with TRBD1. The CDR3 has 14 residues. Germline loops: CDR1 SGHKS, CDR2 YYEKEE (reference sequence). V lost 4 bases to trimming and J lost 1 base; unmatched junction nucleotides: 4.

The CDR3 nucleotides read TGTGCCTGGACGCGGGCCTCGGGGACTGAAGCTTTCTTT. Amino acids: CAWTRASGTEAFF. The chain recombines TRBV30 with TRBJ1-1; the D is unclear. Germline CDR1 reads GTSNPN; CDR2 reads SVGIG (reference sequence). Trimming removed 4 bases at V and 5 bases at J, with 14 bases between. The CDR3 contains 13 residues.

In the case of this clonotype: At one end the junction does not follow the germline gene, possibly because of a read error. V is TRBV4-3 and J is TRBJ1-3; TRBD1 agrees at 7 bases. There are 15 residues in the CDR3. Germline CDR1 and CDR2: LGHNA and YSLEER. The CDR3 sequence: CASSQGNDRVHTLYF. In nucleotides, the CDR3 is TGCGCCAGCAGCCAAGGCAATGACAGGGTTCACACCTTATATTTT.

On this clonotype itself: A much larger clone sits a single nucleotide away, making a read error possible. The chain recombines TRBV5-6 with TRBJ2-5; D not resolved. Germline V lookup: CDR1 SGHDT, CDR2 YYEEEE. The CDR3 is 14 amino acids. The CDR3 reads CASSFELPQEAQYF. The CDR3 nucleotides are TGTGCCAGCAGCTTTGAACTGCCCCAAGAGGCCCAGTACTTC. The entire variable domain, with the rest obtained from reference TRBV5-6 and TRBJ2-5, is as follows: DAGVTQSPTHLIKTRGQQVTLRCSPKSGHDTVSWYQQALGQGPQFIFQYYEEEERQRGNFPDRFSGHQFPNYSSELNVNALLLGDSALYLCASSFELPQEAQYFGPGTRLLVL.

As regards this clonotype: A much larger clone differs from this one at a single base, so this may be a read error. This likely comes from a read error, as the CDR3 has no conserved phenylalanine or tryptophan at its end. The chain employs TRBV7-9 and TRBJ1-2; no clear D. Germline V gene data show CDR1 as SEHNR and CDR2 as FQNEAQ (reference sequence). V was clipped by 1 base and J by 4 bases, with 7 bases between them. The CDR3 covers 13 residues. The CDR3 region has the DNA TGTGCCAGCAGCTTAGAACCGAGCTATGGCTACACCATC. Translating it yields CASSLEPSYGYTI.

For this clonotype: Since the CDR3 does not end with the conserved phenylalanine or tryptophan, this likely comes from a read error. The chain is built from TRBV19 and TRBJ1-1; 10 bases agree with TRBD1. The CDR3 extends over 17 amino acids. V was clipped by 4 bases and J by 4 bases; unmatched bases: 12. From germline, CDR1 is LNHDA and CDR2 SQIVND (reference sequence). Here the CDR3 reads CASSRAGTGVIGTEAFL. As DNA, the CDR3 is TGTGCCAGTAGTAGGGCCGGGACAGGGGTAATCGGCACTGAAGCTTTCCTT.

This clonotype came up many times. V usage is TRBV29-1 and J usage is TRBJ1-3; TRBD1 might be the D (6 bases). The V end was cut by 5 bases, the J end by 0 bases, with 14 bases between. The CDR3 has 15 residues. Looked up from germline, CDR1 is SQVTM and CDR2 is ANQGSEA. The DNA for the CDR3 is TGCAGCGTTCTGGACAGCAGGCCCTCTGGAAACACCATATATTTT. Protein product: CSVLDSRPSGNTIYF.

The chain carries TRBV29-1 and TRBJ2-1; 14 bases line up with TRBD2. The DNA end is more similar to TRBJ2-7, so the J call may be wrong. The CDR3 sequence is 15 residues long. In germline, CDR1 is SQVTM, CDR2 ANQGSEA. The CDR3 loop reads CSVRLAGGFYNGQYF. The CDR3 DNA reads as TGCAGCGTTAGACTAGCGGGAGGGTTCTACAATGGGCAGTACTTC.

This clonotype appeared a single time. This may be a read error: a much more frequent sequence differs by one nucleotide. The V and J genes are TRBV5-5 and TRBJ2-2; TRBD2 agrees at 9 bases. The length of the CDR3 is 15 residues. CDR1 and CDR2 from the germline V gene are SGHKS and YYEKEE (reference sequence). With V trimmed by 4 bases and J by 7 bases, 8 bases remained unmatched. The CDR3 region is CASSPRLAAIGELFF. Here the CDR3 DNA reads TGTGCCAGCAGCCCGAGACTAGCGGCCATCGGGGAGCTGTTTTTT.

About this clonotype: A much larger clone lies one base from this, so it may be a read error. The V call is TRBV6-2 or TRBV6-3, the J call TRBJ2-3; no clear D gene. CDR1 MNHEY and CDR2 SVGEGT come from the germline V gene. This CDR3 contains 11 residues. In DNA form, the CDR3 reads TGTGCCACCAGTTACCCAGATACGCAGTATTTT. Protein sequence: CATSYPDTQYF.

This clonotype came up many times. The chain links TRBV6-1 to TRBJ1-5; tentatively, D is TRBD1 (6 bases). With 8 bases removed from V and 7 bases from J, the gap between germline ends came to 15 bases. The CDR3 has 13 amino acids. From germline, CDR1 is MNHNS and CDR2 SASEGT. CDR3 DNA sequence: TGTGCCAGCCGGGACAAACGTACCCAGCCCCAGCATTTT. Its translation is CASRDKRTQPQHF.

This clonotype was found many times. The rearrangement links TRBV12-3 or TRBV12-4 to TRBJ1-2; a possible D gene is TRBD1 (5 bases). The CDR3 spans 13 residues. Trimming stripped 5 bases from V and 4 bases from J, with 11 bases between. The CDR3 sequence is CASSLQGFYGYTF. CDR3 coding DNA: TGTGCCAGCAGTCTTCAGGGCTTCTATGGCTACACCTTC.

A note on this clonotype: At one end, the junction sequence differs from germline, possibly due to a read error. The chain combines TRBV29-1 with TRBJ2-5; 7 nucleotides line up with TRBD1. In germline, CDR1 is SQVTM, CDR2 ANQGSEA. This CDR3 spans 15 amino acids. CDR3 sequence (DNA): TGCAGCGTTGAAGCGGATAGGGGGCGAGCAGAAACCCTGTACTTC. Translated, it gives CSVEADRGRAETLYF.

This clonotype was detected only once. The gene calls are TRBV11-3 and TRBJ1-2; TRBD1 might be the D (6 bases). Germline V CDR1 and CDR2: SGHNT, YENEEA. With 6 bases removed from V and 2 bases from J, the gap between germline ends came to 13 bases. The CDR3 is made up of 14 amino acids. As DNA, the CDR3 is TGTGCCAGCAGACCCTGGGACACAAACTATGGCTACACCTTC. This gives the protein CASRPWDTNYGYTF.

Comments on this clonotype: This may arise from a read error, as a much more abundant clone is one base away. V gene TRBV6-1 combines with J gene TRBJ2-5, with D maybe TRBD2 (6 bases). The germline V gene has CDR1 MNHNS and CDR2 SASEGT. This CDR3 has 16 residues. CDR3 nucleotides: TGTGCCAGCAGTTTAAACTCCGGAGGGCCCATAGAGGCCCAGTACTTC. This codes for CASSLNSGGPIEAQYF.